The sequence of this T cell receptor beta chain was determined in a study of cytomegalovirus exposure and HLA in healthy donors. As to this clone: Antigen unknown.

13 Jbeta primers and 60 Vbeta primers were used for the PCR. The repertoire was sequenced with immunoSEQ multiplex PCR; TCRdb's copy has only in-frame clones and lacks some. The repertoire consists of tens of thousands of clones, with approximately 76% occurring once and the leading ten covering approximately 8.9%. General study results and limits: Information on immune exposure was restricted to one variable (CMV serostatus).

The clonotype originates from a woman in her 30s in good health and CMV-seropositive. The source material was PBMCs.

The CDR3 bases are TGTGCCAGCAGGGCCGGGACAGACAATCAGCCCCAGCATTTT. It yields the protein CASRAGTDNQPQHF. The chain links TRBV2 to TRBJ1-5; TRBD1 agrees at 7 bases. This CDR3 has 14 amino acids. Per germline, CDR1 SNHLY and CDR2 FYNNEI. V trimming: 6 bases; J trimming: 3 bases; junction bases outside the gene matches: 5.